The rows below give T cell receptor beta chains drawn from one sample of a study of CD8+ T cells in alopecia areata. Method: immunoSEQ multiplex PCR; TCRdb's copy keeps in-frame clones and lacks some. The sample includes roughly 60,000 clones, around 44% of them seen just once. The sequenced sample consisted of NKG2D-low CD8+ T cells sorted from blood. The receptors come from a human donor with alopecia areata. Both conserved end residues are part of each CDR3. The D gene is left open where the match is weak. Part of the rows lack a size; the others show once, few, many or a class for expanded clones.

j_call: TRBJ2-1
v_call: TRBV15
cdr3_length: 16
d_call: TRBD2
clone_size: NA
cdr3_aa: CATSVGLAGGLNEQFF
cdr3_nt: TGTGCCACCAGCGTAGGACTAGCGGGTGGCCTCAATGAGCAGTTCTTC

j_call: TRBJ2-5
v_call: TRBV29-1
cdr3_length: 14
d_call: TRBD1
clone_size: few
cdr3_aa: CSVEERGGFETQYF
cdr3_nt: TGCAGCGTTGAAGAGAGAGGGGGCTTTGAGACCCAGTACTTC

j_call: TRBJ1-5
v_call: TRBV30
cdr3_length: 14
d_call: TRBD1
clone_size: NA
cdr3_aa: CAWSGGQGNQPQHF
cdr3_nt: TGTGCCTGGAGTGGAGGACAGGGCAATCAGCCCCAGCATTTT

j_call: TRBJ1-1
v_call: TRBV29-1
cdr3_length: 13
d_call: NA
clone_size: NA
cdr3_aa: CSVGFTLNTEAFF
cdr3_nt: TGCAGCGTTGGATTCACTTTGAACACTGAAGCTTTCTTT

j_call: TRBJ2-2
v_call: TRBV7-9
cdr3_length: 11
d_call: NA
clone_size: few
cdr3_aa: CASSFPGELFF
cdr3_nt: TGTGCCAGCAGCTTTCCCGGGGAGCTGTTTTTT

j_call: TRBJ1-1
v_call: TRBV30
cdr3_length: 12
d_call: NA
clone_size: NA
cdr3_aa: CAWSALSAEAFF
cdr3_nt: TGTGCCTGGAGTGCACTAAGCGCTGAAGCTTTCTTT

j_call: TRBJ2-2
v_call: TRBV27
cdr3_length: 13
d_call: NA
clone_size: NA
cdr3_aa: CAASPRVAGELFF
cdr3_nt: TGTGCCGCAAGTCCCAGGGTGGCCGGGGAGCTGTTTTTT

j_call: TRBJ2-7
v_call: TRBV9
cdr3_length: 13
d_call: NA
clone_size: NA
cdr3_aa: CASEGGLAYEQYF
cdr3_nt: TGTGCCTCGGAGGGGGGATTAGCCTACGAGCAGTACTTC

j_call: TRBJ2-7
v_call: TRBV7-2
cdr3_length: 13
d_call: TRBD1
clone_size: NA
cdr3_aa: CASSSDRSYEQYF
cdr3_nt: TGTGCCAGCAGCTCGGACAGGTCCTACGAGCAGTACTTC

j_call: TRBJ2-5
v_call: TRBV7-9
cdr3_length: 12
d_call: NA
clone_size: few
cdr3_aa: CASSSASRAQYF
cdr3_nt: TGTGCCAGCAGCTCTGCCTCCCGGGCCCAGTACTTC

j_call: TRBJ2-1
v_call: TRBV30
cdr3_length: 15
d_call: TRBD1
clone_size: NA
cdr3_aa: CAWSVSGTAYNEQFF
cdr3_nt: TGTGCCTGGAGTGTCTCGGGGACAGCCTACAATGAGCAGTTCTTC

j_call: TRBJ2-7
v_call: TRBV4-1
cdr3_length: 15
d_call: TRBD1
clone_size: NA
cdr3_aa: CASSQERDRSYEQYF
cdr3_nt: TGCGCCAGCAGCCAAGAACGGGACAGGTCCTACGAGCAGTACTTC

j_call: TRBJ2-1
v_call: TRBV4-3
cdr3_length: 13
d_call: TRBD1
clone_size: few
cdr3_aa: CASSQVGQAEQFF
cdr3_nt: TGCGCCAGCAGCCAAGTTGGACAGGCGGAGCAGTTCTTC

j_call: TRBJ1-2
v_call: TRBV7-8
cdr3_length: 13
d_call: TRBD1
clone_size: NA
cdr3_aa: CASSPGQGTGYTF
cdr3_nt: TGTGCCAGTTCGCCGGGACAGGGTACCGGCTACACCTTC

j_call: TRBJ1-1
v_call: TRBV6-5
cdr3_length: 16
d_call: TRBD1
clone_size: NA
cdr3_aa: CASSYSARGFWAEAFF
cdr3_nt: TGTGCCAGCAGTTACTCTGCCAGGGGGTTCTGGGCTGAAGCTTTCTTT

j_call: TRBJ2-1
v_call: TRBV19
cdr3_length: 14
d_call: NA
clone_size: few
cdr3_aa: CASRAGSLYNEQFF
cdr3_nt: TGTGCCAGCCGAGCGGGCTCCCTCTACAATGAGCAGTTCTTC

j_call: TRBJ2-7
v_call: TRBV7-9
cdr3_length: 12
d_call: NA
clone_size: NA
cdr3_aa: CASSSEGHEQYF
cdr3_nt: TGTGCCAGCAGCTCGGAGGGCCACGAGCAGTACTTC

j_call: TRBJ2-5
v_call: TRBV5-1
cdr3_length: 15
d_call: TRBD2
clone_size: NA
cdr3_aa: CASSLRAGGSETQYF
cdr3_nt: TGCGCCAGCAGCTTGCGAGCGGGAGGTTCGGAGACCCAGTACTTC

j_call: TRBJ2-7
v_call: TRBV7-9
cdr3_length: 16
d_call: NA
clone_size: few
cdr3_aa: CASSPHERSRSYEQYF
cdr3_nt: TGTGCCAGCAGCCCCCACGAGCGTTCCCGCTCCTACGAGCAGTACTTC

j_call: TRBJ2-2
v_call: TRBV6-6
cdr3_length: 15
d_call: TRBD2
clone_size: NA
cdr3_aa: CASSYERGVTGELFF
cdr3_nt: TGTGCCAGCAGTTACGAGCGGGGGGTCACCGGGGAGCTGTTTTTT

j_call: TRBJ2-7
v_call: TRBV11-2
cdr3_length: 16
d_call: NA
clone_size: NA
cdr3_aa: CASSLGRTTGSREQYF
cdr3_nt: TGTGCCAGCAGCTTAGGTAGAACGACAGGCTCTCGCGAGCAGTACTTC

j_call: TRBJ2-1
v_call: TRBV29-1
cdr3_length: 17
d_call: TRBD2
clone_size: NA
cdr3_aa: CSVGLAGVPFPVDEQFF
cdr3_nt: TGCAGCGTCGGACTAGCGGGAGTTCCCTTCCCAGTTGATGAGCAGTTCTTC

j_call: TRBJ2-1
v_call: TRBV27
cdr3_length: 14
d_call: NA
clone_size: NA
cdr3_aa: CASSLARVYDEQFF
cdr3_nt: TGTGCCAGCAGTTTGGCTAGAGTATACGATGAGCAGTTCTTC

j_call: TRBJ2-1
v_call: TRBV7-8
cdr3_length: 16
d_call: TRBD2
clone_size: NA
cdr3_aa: CASSQPPSGGDNEQFF
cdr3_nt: TGTGCCAGCAGCCAACCTCCGAGCGGGGGGGACAATGAGCAGTTCTTC

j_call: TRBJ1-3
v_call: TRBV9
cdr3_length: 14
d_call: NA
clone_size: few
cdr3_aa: CASSPPSSGNTIYF
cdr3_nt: TGTGCCAGCAGTCCCCCCTCCTCTGGAAACACCATATATTTT

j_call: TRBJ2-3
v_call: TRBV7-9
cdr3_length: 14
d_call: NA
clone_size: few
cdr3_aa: CASSPDSLTDTQYF
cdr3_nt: TGTGCCAGCAGCCCGGACAGCCTCACAGATACGCAGTATTTT

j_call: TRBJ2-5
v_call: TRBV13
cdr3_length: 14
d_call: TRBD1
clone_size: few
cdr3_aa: CASSPWTGEETQYF
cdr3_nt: TGTGCCAGCAGCCCCTGGACAGGGGAAGAGACCCAGTACTTC

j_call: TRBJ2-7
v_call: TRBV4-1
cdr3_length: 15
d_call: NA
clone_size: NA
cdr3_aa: CASSQKTGQPYEQYF
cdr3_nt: TGCGCCAGCAGCCAAAAGACCGGACAGCCCTACGAGCAGTACTTC

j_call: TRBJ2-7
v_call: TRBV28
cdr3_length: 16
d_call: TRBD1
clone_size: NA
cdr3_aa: CASSGIRWDRGLGQYF
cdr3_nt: TGTGCCAGCAGCGGGATCCGTTGGGACAGGGGTCTGGGGCAGTACTTC

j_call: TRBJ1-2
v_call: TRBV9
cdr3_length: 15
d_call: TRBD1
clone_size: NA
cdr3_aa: CASSVYERGRLSYTF
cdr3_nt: TGTGCCAGCAGCGTGTATGAAAGGGGGCGGCTCAGCTACACCTTC

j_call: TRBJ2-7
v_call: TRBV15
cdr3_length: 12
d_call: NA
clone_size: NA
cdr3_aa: CATSQRGAGQYF
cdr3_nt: TGTGCCACCAGCCAGAGGGGGGCCGGGCAGTACTTC

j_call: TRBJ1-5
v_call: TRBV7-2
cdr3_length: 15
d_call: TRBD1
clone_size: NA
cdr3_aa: CASSTTGGGNQPQHF
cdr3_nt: TGTGCCAGCAGCACCACAGGGGGAGGCAATCAGCCCCAGCATTTT

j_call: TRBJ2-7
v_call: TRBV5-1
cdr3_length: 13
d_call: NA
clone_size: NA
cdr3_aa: CASSFGVLYEQYF
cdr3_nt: TGCGCCAGCAGCTTTGGGGTTCTCTACGAGCAGTACTTC

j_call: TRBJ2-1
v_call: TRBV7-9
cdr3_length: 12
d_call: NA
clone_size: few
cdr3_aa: CASSLLAWGQFF
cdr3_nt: TGTGCCAGCAGCTTACTAGCTTGGGGGCAGTTCTTC

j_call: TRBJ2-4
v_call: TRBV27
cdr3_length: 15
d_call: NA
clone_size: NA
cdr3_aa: CASSSTPGTENIQYF
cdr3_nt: TGTGCCAGCAGTTCCACCCCTGGGACGGAAAACATTCAGTACTTC

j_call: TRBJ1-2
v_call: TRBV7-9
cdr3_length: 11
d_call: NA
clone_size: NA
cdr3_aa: CAGGGVNGYTF
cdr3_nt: TGTGCCGGTGGGGGAGTGAATGGCTACACCTTC

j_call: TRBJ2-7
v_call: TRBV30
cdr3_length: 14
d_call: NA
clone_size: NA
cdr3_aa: CAWSVGLMSYEQYF
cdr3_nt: TGTGCCTGGAGTGTTGGGCTGATGTCCTACGAGCAGTACTTC

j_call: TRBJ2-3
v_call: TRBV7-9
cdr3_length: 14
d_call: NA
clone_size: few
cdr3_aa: CASSSQGSGDTQYF
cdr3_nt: TGTGCCAGCAGCAGTCAGGGGTCAGGGGATACGCAGTATTTT

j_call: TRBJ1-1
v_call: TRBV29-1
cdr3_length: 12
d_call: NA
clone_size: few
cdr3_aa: CSGGRMNTEAFF
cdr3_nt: TGCAGCGGGGGGAGGATGAACACTGAAGCTTTCTTT

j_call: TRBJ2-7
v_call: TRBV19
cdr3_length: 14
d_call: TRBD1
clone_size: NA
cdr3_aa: CASSLQGAGYEQYF
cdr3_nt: TGTGCCAGTAGCCTACAGGGGGCAGGCTACGAGCAGTACTTC

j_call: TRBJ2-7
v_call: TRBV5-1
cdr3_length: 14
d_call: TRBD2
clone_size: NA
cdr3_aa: CASSSGGLTYEQYF
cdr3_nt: TGCGCCAGCAGCTCGGGGGGTCTTACCTACGAGCAGTACTTC

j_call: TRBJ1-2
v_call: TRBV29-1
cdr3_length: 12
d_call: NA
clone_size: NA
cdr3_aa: CSVVAPGGGYTF
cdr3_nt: TGCAGCGTTGTGGCTCCGGGTGGGGGCTACACCTTC

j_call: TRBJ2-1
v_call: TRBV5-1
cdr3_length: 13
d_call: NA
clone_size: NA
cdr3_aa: CASSLTAYNEQFF
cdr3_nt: TGCGCCAGCAGCCTGACAGCCTACAATGAGCAGTTCTTC

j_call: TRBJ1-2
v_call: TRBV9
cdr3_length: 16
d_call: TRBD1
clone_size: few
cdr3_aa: CASSAALEGGYSGYTF
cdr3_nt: TGTGCCAGCAGCGCCGCCCTGGAAGGGGGCTATTCTGGCTACACCTTC

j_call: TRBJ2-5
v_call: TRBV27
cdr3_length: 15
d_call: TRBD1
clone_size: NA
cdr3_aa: CASSGTGASGETQYF
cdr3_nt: TGTGCCAGCAGCGGGACAGGGGCGTCAGGGGAGACCCAGTACTTC

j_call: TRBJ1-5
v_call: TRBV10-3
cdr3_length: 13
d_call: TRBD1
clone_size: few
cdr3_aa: CAISDRVGQPQHF
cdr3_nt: TGTGCCATCAGCGACAGGGTTGGACAGCCCCAGCATTTT

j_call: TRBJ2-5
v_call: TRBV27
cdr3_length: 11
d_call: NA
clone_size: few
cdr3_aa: CASSSRETQYF
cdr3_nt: TGTGCCAGCAGCTCGAGGGAGACCCAGTACTTC

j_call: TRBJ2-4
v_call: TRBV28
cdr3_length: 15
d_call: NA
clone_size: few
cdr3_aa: CASSWRGVAKNIQYF
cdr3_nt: TGTGCCAGCAGCTGGAGGGGGGTAGCCAAAAACATTCAGTACTTC

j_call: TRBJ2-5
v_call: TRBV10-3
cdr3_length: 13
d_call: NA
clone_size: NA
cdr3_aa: CAISGGPQETQYF
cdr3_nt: TGTGCCATCAGTGGGGGACCGCAAGAGACCCAGTACTTC

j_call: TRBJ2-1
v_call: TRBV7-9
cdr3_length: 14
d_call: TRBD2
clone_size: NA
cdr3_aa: CASSLGLADNEQFF
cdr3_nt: TGTGCCAGCAGCCTTGGACTAGCAGACAATGAGCAGTTCTTC

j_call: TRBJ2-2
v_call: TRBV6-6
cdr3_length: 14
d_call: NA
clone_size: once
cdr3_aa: CASSPRAEPGELFF
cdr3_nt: TGTGCCAGCAGCCCTAGAGCGGAGCCGGGGGAGCTGTTTTTT

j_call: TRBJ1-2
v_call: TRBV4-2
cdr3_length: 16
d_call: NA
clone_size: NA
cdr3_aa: CASSQAPAGTPDRYTF
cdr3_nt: TGTGCCAGCAGCCAGGCGCCTGCCGGGACGCCCGACCGCTACACCTTC

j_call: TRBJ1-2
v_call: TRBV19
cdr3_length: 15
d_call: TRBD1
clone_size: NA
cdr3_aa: CASTPFGQGIDGYTF
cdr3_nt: TGTGCCAGTACTCCATTCGGACAGGGCATCGATGGCTACACCTTC

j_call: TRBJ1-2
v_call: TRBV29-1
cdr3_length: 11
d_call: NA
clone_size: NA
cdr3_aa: CSVESRHGYTF
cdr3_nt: TGCAGCGTTGAATCCAGACATGGCTACACCTTC

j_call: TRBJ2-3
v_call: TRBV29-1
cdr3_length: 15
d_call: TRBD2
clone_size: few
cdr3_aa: CSVGWSSGKTDTQYF
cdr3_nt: TGCAGCGTTGGATGGAGTAGCGGGAAAACAGATACGCAGTATTTT

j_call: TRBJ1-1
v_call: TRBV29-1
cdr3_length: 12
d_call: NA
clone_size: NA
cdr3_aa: CSSDPRGGEAFF
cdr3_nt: TGCAGCTCAGATCCTAGAGGGGGGGAAGCTTTCTTT

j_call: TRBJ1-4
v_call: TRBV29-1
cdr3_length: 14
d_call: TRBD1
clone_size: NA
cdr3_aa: CSVGQGPTNEKLFF
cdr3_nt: TGCAGCGTGGGACAGGGTCCAACTAATGAAAAACTGTTTTTT

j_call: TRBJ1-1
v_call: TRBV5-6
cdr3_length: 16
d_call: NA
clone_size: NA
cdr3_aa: CASSLDLGTKNTEAFF
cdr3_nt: TGTGCCAGCAGTTTAGACCTTGGGACAAAGAACACTGAAGCTTTCTTT

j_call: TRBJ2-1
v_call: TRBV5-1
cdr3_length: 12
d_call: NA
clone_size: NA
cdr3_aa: CASSFDRDQQFF
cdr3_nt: TGCGCCAGCAGCTTCGACAGAGATCAGCAGTTCTTC